This T cell receptor (beta chain) was retrieved from a study of shared clonotypes between healthy human individuals. Study-wide context: Per donor, three plates held CD4 naive cells, three held CD4 memory, two held CD8 naive and one held CD8 memory.

Clones were read by immunoSEQ multiplex PCR, and TCRdb kept only the in-frame ones, dropping some. The sample includes some 1 million clones, more than 65% of them seen just once. J was trimmed by 6 bases and V by 3 bases; bases with no gene match: 9. CDR1 and CDR2 (germline): KGHSH, LQKENI. The CDR3 consists of 15 residues. Naive CD4+ cells were CD45RA-selected; the remaining cells were memory. The TCR sequence derives from a man between 18 and 35 years old in good health. The specimen was memory CD4+ T cells sorted from blood. Subset indicated: CD45RA-negative fraction. The chain joins TRBV18 to TRBJ2-7, with TRBD1 identical over 9 bases. The CDR3 sequence: CASSPQGQGVAEQYF. In DNA, the CDR3 is TGTGCCAGCTCACCCCAGGGACAGGGTGTAGCCGAGCAGTACTTC.